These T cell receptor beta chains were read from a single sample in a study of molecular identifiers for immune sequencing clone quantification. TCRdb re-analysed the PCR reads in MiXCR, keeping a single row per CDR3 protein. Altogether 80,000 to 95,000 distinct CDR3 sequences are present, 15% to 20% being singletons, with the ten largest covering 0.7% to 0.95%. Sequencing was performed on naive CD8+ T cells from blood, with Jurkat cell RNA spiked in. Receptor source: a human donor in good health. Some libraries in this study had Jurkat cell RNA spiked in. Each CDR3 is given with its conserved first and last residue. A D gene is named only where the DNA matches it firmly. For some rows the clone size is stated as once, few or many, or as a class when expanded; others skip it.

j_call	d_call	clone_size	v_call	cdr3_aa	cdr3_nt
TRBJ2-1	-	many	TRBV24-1	CATRGEVDEQFF	TGTGCCACCAGGGGGGAGGTGGATGAGCAGTTCTTC
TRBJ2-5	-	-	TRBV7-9	CASSFPDQETQYF	TGTGCCAGCAGCTTTCCGGATCAAGAGACCCAGTACTTC
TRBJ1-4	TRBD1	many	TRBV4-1	CASSQERTGSNEKLFF	TGCGCCAGCAGCCAAGAAAGGACAGGGAGTAATGAAAAACTGTTTTTT
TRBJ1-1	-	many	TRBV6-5	CASSPSWANTEAFF	TGTGCCAGCAGTCCCTCGTGGGCGAACACTGAAGCTTTCTTT
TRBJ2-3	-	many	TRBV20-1	CSADPIESTDTQYF	TGCAGTGCTGACCCGATCGAAAGCACAGATACGCAGTATTTT
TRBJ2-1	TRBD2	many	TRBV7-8	CASSEKTSGYNEQFF	TGTGCCAGCAGCGAGAAGACTAGCGGGTACAATGAGCAGTTCTTC
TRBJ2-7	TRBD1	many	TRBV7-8	CASSLEGASAYEQYF	TGTGCCAGCAGCTTAGAGGGGGCCAGTGCCTACGAGCAGTACTTC
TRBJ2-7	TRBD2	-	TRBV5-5	CASSWDRASGNYEQYF	TGTGCCAGCAGCTGGGACCGGGCTAGCGGGAACTACGAGCAGTACTTC
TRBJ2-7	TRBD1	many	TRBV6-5	CASSPGTGGFPNSYEQYF	TGTGCCAGCAGTCCCGGGACAGGGGGCTTTCCCAACTCCTACGAGCAGTACTTC
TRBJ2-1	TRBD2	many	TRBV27	CASSSLAGERYNEQFF	TGTGCCAGCAGTTCCCTAGCGGGAGAGCGCTACAATGAGCAGTTCTTC
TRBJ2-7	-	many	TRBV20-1	CSATTGATYEQYF	TGCAGTGCTACTACGGGGGCTACCTACGAGCAGTACTTC
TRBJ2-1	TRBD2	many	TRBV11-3	CASSLELAHEQFF	TGTGCCAGCAGCTTAGAACTAGCGCATGAGCAGTTCTTC
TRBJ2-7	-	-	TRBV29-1	CSVEERDGVPYGQYF	TGCAGCGTTGAAGAAAGGGACGGGGTTCCCTACGGGCAGTACTTC
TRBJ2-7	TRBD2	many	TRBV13	CASSNSGADEQYF	TGTGCCAGCAGCAATAGCGGGGCAGACGAGCAGTACTTC
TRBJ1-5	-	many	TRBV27	CASSFGAVGDSNQPQHF	TGTGCCAGCAGTTTCGGGGCGGTTGGAGATAGCAATCAGCCCCAGCATTTT
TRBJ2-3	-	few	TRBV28	CASSLGFTDTQYF	TGTGCCAGCAGTTTGGGGTTCACAGATACGCAGTATTTT
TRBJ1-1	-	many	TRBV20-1	CSARTTNTEAFF	TGCAGTGCTAGGACCACAAACACTGAAGCTTTCTTT
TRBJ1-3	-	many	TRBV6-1	CASSEGPWFSGNTIYF	TGTGCCAGCAGTGAAGGGCCCTGGTTTTCTGGAAACACCATATATTTT
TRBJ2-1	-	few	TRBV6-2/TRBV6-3	CASSPDPFSYNERFF	TGTGCCAGCAGTCCCGACCCTTTCTCCTACAATGAGCGGTTCTTC
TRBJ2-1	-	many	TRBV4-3	CASSQDIWAFSYNEQFF	TGCGCCAGCAGCCAAGATATTTGGGCGTTCTCCTACAATGAGCAGTTCTTC
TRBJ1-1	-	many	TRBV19	CASSFSNTEAFF	TGTGCCAGTAGTTTTTCGAACACTGAAGCTTTCTTT
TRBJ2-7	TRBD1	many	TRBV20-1	CSARDLTGPEEQYF	TGCAGTGCTAGAGACCTGACAGGGCCGGAGGAGCAGTACTTC
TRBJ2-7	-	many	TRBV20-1	CSARDLAGPYEQYF	TGCAGTGCTAGAGATTTGGCAGGGCCTTACGAGCAGTACTTC
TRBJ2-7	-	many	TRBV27	CASSLSRGRSYEQYF	TGTGCCAGCAGTTTAAGCCGGGGGCGCTCCTACGAGCAGTACTTC
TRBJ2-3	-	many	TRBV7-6	CASSLLGSSTDTQYF	TGTGCCAGCAGCTTATTAGGGAGTAGCACAGATACGCAGTATTTT
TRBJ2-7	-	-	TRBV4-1	CASSPGAVYEQYF	TGCGCCAGCAGCCCGGGGGCCGTCTACGAGCAGTACTTC
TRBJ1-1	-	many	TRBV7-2	CASSLSNRGYTEAFF	TGTGCCAGCAGCTTAAGTAATAGGGGATACACTGAAGCTTTCTTT
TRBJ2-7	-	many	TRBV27	CASSLSGNGVYEQYF	TGTGCCAGCAGTTTATCAGGCAATGGGGTCTACGAGCAGTACTTC
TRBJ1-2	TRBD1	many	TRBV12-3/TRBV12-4	CASYPGTAESFYGYTF	TGTGCCAGCTACCCCGGGACAGCTGAGTCATTCTATGGCTACACCTTC
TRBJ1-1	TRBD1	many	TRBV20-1	CSAREDRENTEAFF	TGCAGTGCTAGAGAGGACAGGGAGAACACTGAAGCTTTCTTT
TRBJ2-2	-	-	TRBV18	CASSLPGLSLGELFF	TGTGCCAGCTCTCTTCCGGGACTCTCATTGGGGGAGCTGTTTTTT
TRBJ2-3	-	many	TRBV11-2	CASSLEGGLPLADTQYF	TGTGCCAGCAGCTTGGAAGGAGGACTCCCATTAGCAGATACGCAGTATTTT
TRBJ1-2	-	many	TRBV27	CASSLGGSANYGYTF	TGTGCCAGCAGTTTGGGGGGTTCAGCTAACTATGGCTACACCTTC
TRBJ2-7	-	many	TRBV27	CASSAPSPAPGDEQYF	TGTGCCAGCAGTGCCCCCTCACCGGCCCCGGGGGACGAGCAGTACTTC
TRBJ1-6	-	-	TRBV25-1	CASSERRAQDNSPLHF	TGTGCCAGCAGTGAAAGGAGGGCTCAGGATAATTCACCCCTCCACTTT
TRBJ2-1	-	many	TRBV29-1	CSVKDRTYEQFF	TGCAGCGTGAAAGACAGGACCTATGAGCAGTTCTTC
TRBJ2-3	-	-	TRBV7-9	CARSPPATDTQYF	TGTGCAAGAAGCCCCCCGGCCACAGATACGCAGTATTTT
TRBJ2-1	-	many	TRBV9	CASSPRPGTYYYEQFF	TGTGCCAGCAGCCCTAGGCCCGGAACTTACTACTATGAGCAGTTCTTC
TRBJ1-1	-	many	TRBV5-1	CASSSRGSDTEAFF	TGCGCCAGCAGCTCCAGGGGCTCAGACACTGAAGCTTTCTTT
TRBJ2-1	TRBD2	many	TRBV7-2	CASSPRTSGAGNEQFF	TGTGCCAGCAGCCCGAGGACTAGCGGAGCTGGCAATGAGCAGTTCTTC
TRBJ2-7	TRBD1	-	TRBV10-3	CAISEDRDGQYF	TGTGCCATCAGTGAGGACAGGGACGGGCAGTACTTC
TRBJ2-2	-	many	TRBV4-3	CASSQDRGNTGELFF	TGCGCCAGCAGCCAAGACAGGGGGAACACCGGGGAGCTGTTTTTT
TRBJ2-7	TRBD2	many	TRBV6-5	CASSTGLRWYEQYF	TGTGCCAGCAGTACGGGACTACGGTGGTACGAGCAGTACTTC
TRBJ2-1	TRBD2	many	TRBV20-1	CSARSPPTSGGATTNNEQFF	TGCAGTGCTAGAAGCCCTCCCACTAGCGGGGGGGCCACGACAAACAATGAGCAGTTCTTC
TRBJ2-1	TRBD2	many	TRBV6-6	CASRAGLAGGPSYNEQFF	TGTGCCAGCAGAGCGGGACTAGCGGGGGGGCCGTCCTACAATGAGCAGTTCTTC
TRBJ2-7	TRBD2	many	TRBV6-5	CASSYSGGRGSYEQYF	TGTGCCAGCAGTTACTCCGGCGGGAGGGGCTCCTACGAGCAGTACTTC
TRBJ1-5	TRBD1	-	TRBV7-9	CASSLGGQGGNQPQHF	TGTGCCAGCAGCTTAGGCGGACAGGGTGGCAATCAGCCCCAGCATTTT
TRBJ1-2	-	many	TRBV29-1	CSVEQGDYGYTF	TGCAGCGTTGAACAGGGAGATTATGGCTACACCTTC
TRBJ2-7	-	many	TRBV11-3	CASSRTTGEQYF	TGTGCCAGCAGCCGTACCACAGGGGAGCAGTACTTC
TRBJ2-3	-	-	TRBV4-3	CASSQAGHVSDTQYF	TGCGCCAGCAGCCAAGCTGGGCACGTCTCCGATACGCAGTATTTT
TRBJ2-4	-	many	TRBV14	CASSQSIRGFLNIQYF	TGTGCCAGCAGCCAATCAATTAGGGGATTTTTAAACATTCAGTACTTC
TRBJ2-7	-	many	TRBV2	CASSAADVPEANF	TGTGCCAGCAGTGCCGCGGACGTTCCGGAGGCAAACTTC
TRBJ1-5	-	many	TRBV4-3	CASSPDYSNQPQHF	TGCGCCAGCAGCCCCGATTATAGCAATCAGCCCCAGCATTTT
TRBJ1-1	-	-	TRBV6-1	CASSEQQGLNTEAFF	TGTGCCAGCAGTGAACAACAGGGCTTGAACACTGAAGCTTTCTTT
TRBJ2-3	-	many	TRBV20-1	CSARDRFGLGVFADTQYF	TGCAGTGCTAGAGATAGATTCGGACTGGGGGTATTTGCAGATACGCAGTATTTT
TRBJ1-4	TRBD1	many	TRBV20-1	CSARSRQGVVEKLFF	TGCAGTGCTAGAAGCCGACAGGGTGTGGTAGAAAAACTGTTTTTT
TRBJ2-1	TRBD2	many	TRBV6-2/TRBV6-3	CASSLGLHNEQFF	TGTGCCAGCAGTTTGGGACTACACAATGAGCAGTTCTTC
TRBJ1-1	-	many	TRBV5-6	CASSFSARGAEAFF	TGTGCCAGCAGCTTCTCAGCCCGTGGAGCTGAAGCTTTCTTT
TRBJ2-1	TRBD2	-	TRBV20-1	CSARDLAGAVNKQFF	TGCAGTGCTAGAGATCTAGCGGGAGCTGTCAATAAGCAGTTCTTC
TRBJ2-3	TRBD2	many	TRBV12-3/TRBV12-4	CASSLGTSYTDTQYF	TGTGCCAGCAGTTTAGGGACTAGTTACACAGATACGCAGTATTTT